This T cell receptor beta chain was captured in a study of spatial heterogeneity in lung cancer. Stated time point: sample taken at primary tumor resection. This clonotype showed up many times. TCRdb independently ran MiXCR on the 5' RACE reads; one entry per CDR3 protein. The sample holds about 36,000 distinct CDR3 sequences, about 7% seen once. The CDR3 totals 14 residues. Germline V gives CDR1 DFQATT, CDR2 SNEGSKA (reference sequence). Germline trimming cut 5 bases from V and 0 bases from J; bases unmatched to any gene: 4. Specimen: PBMCs, collected at surgery. The sequence was collected from a female donor with early-stage non-small cell lung cancer. The J gene is TRBJ2-7, the V gene TRBV20-1, with 10 bases aligning to TRBD1. The CDR3 spells CSAGTGEGSYEQYF. The CDR3 DNA reads as TGCAGTGCTGGGACAGGGGAGGGCTCCTACGAGCAGTACTTC.